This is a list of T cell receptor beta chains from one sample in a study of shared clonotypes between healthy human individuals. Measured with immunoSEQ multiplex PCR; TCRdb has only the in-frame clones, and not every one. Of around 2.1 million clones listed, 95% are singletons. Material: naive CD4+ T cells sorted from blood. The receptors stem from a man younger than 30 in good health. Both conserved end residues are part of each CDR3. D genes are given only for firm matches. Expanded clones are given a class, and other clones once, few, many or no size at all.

CAISETLGGESNYGYTF,TGTGCCATCAGTGAAACCTTGGGGGGCGAGTCGAACTATGGCTACACCTTC,.,TRBJ1-2,TRBV10-3,.
CASSPGSEDTQYF,TGTGCCAGCAGTCCCGGGAGCGAAGATACGCAGTATTTT,once,TRBJ2-3,TRBV7-2,.
CASSPVAPNTEAFF,TGCGCCAGCAGCCCCGTAGCCCCGAACACTGAAGCTTTCTTT,.,TRBJ1-1,TRBV5-1,.
CASSFQVSSSYNEQFF,TGTGCCAGCAGCTTTCAGGTCTCCAGCTCCTACAATGAGCAGTTCTTC,.,TRBJ2-1,TRBV7-9,.
CASSGTYMYTEAFF,TGTGCCAGCAGTGGGACTTACATGTACACTGAAGCTTTCTTT,.,TRBJ1-1,TRBV2,.
CASSSGGQAGSPLHF,TGTGCCAGCAGCTCCGGGGGGCAAGCGGGGTCACCCCTCCACTTT,.,TRBJ1-6,TRBV7-2,.
CASSLGQGGSYEQYF,TGTGCCAGCAGTCTCGGACAGGGAGGGTCCTACGAGCAGTACTTC,.,TRBJ2-7,TRBV28,.
CASSIDRGNYGYTF,TGTGCCAGCAGTATAGACAGGGGGAACTATGGCTACACCTTC,.,TRBJ1-2,TRBV6-1,TRBD1
CASSLSPAYEQYF,TGCGCCAGCAGCTTATCCCCCGCCTACGAGCAGTACTTC,.,TRBJ2-7,TRBV5-1,.
CASSTGGDYGYTF,TGTGCCAGCAGTACAGGGGGGGACTATGGCTACACCTTC,.,TRBJ1-2,TRBV28,TRBD1
CASAGAGRKTNEKLFF,TGTGCCAGTGCCGGGGCAGGGCGGAAAACTAATGAAAAACTGTTTTTT,.,TRBJ1-4,TRBV19,.
CATSRGPKGEKLFF,TGTGCCACCAGCAGAGGGCCTAAGGGCGAAAAACTGTTTTTT,.,TRBJ1-4,TRBV15,.
CASSSGSEGANVLTF,TGTGCCAGCAGTTCGGGGAGCGAGGGGGCCAACGTCCTGACTTTC,.,TRBJ2-6,TRBV6-6,.
CASSFDGYSGNTIYF,TGCGCCAGCAGCTTCGACGGCTACTCTGGAAACACCATATATTTT,.,TRBJ1-3,TRBV5-1,.
CASSLLAGDTDTQYF,TGTGCCAGCAGCCTACTAGCGGGGGACACAGATACGCAGTATTTT,.,TRBJ2-3,TRBV7-9,TRBD2
CAIRDSRQVDTGELFF,TGTGCCATCAGGGACAGTCGACAGGTGGACACCGGGGAGCTGTTTTTT,.,TRBJ2-2,TRBV10-3,.